This TCR beta chain emerged from a study of blood T cell repertoires in COVID-19. In the study overall: Specimens from acute and convalescent COVID-19 originated in the United States, Italy and Spain. T cells, B-cell-depleted T cells, or PBMCs provided the cDNA or gDNA that served as material.

Germline V gene sequence: CDR1 MDHEN, CDR2 SYDVKM. Trimming pared 6 bases from V and 6 bases from J, leaving 9 bases between. The CDR3 consists of 12 residues. Source study methods: Quantification of nucleated cells was approximated via reference gene primer amplification. Method: immunoSEQ multiplex PCR; TCRdb's copy keeps in-frame clones and lacks some. Clone size and the V and J calls come from that table; the DNA yielded D and trimming. The table records under 35,000 clones, approximately 80% of them present only once. The clonotype comes from an older man with acute or convalescent COVID-19. Sequenced input: peripheral blood. V gene TRBV28 combines with J gene TRBJ1-5; D remains unclear. For the CDR3, the DNA is TGTGCCAGCAGATGGGGAGGTCAGCCCCAGCATTTT. It is translated as CASRWGGQPQHF.